This T cell receptor (beta chain) comes out of a study of blood T cell repertoires in COVID-19. The wider study: In each case, the material was cDNA or gDNA derived from T cells, B-cell-depleted T cells, or PBMCs.

Germline V gives CDR1 SNHLY, CDR2 FYNNEI. J lost 10 bases, V lost 11 bases, and 10 bases had no gene match. CDR3 length equals 13 residues. Source study methods: Nucleated cell counts were estimated from reference gene primer amplification. Assay used: immunoSEQ multiplex PCR; TCRdb lists only in-frame clones, some missing. That table furnishes V, J and clone size, whereas the DNA furnished D and trimming. The sample has roughly 140,000 clones, approximately 81% seen once. This clone was recorded a few times. Seattle patient enrollment occurred during active infection, with longitudinal follow-up thereafter.

The TCR was taken from a woman aged 55-75 years with COVID-19, enrolled during active disease. Sequencing was done on a sample of peripheral blood. The chain uses TRBV2 and TRBJ1-6, with TRBD1 matching over 8 bases. DNA for the CDR3: TGTGCCGGCTCAGGGGGCCGAACCTCACCCCTCCACTTT. Translated, it gives CAGSGGRTSPLHF. The full variable domain, completed using reference TRBV2 and TRBJ1-6, is EPEVTQTPSHQVTQMGQEVILRCVPISNHLYFYWYRQILGQKVEFLVSFYNNEISEKSEIFDDQFSVERPDGSNFTLKIRSTKLEDSAMYFCAGSGGRTSPLHFGNGTRLTVT.